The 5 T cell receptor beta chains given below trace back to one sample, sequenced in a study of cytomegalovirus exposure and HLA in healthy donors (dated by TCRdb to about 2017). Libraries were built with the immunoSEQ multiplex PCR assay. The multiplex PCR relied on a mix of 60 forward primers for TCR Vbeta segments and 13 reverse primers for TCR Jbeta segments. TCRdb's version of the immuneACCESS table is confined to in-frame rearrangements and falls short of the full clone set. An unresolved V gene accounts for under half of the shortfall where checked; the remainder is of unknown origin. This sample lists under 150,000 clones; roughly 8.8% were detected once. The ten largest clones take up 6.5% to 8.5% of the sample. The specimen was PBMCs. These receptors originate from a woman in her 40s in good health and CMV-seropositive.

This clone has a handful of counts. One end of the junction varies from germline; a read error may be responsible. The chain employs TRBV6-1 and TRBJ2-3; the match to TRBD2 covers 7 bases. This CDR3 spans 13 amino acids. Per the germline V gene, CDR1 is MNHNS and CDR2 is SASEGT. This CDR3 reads CARRELATDKQYF. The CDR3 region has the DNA TGTGCCAGAAGAGAACTAGCGACAGATAAGCAGTATTTT.

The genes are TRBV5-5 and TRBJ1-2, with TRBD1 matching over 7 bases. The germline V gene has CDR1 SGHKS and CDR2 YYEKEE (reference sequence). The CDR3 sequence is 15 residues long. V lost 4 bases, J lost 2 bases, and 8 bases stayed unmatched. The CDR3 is CASSLLTGLNYGYTF. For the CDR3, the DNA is TGTGCCAGCAGCCTGCTGACAGGGTTGAACTATGGCTACACCTTC. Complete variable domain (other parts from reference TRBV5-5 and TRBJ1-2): DAGVTQSPTHLIKTRGQQVTLRCSPISGHKSVSWYQQVLGQGPQFIFQYYEKEERGRGNFPDRFSARQFPNYSSELNVNALLLGDSALYLCASSLLTGLNYGYTFGSGTRLTVV.

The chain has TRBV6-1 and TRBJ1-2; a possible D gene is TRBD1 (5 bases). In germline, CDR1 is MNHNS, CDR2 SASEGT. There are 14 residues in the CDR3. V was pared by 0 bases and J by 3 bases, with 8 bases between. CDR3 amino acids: CASSEAGGDYGYTF. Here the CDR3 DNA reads TGTGCCAGCAGTGAAGCAGGAGGGGACTATGGCTACACCTTC.

The CDR3 loop reads CASSELDSLSTNEKLFF. As DNA, the CDR3 is TGTGCCAGCAGTGAACTAGACAGCCTTTCAACTAATGAAAAACTGTTTTTT. V and J are TRBV25-1 and TRBJ1-4; D may be TRBD1 (5 bases). The CDR3 contains 17 residues. The germline V gene has CDR1 MGHDK and CDR2 SYGVNS. Trimming shortened V by 2 bases and J by 0 bases, and 13 bases separated the two germline ends.

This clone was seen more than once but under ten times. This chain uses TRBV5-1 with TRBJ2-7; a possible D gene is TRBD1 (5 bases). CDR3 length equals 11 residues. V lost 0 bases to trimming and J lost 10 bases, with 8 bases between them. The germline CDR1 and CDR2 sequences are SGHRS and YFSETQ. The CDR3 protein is CASSLEGPQYF. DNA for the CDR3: TGCGCCAGCAGCTTGGAGGGGCCCCAGTACTTC.